This T cell receptor beta chain was sequenced for a study of cytomegalovirus exposure and HLA in healthy donors. Study findings and constraints: Common viral pathogens seemed, in a later analysis, to connect with several of the most significant clusters.

To note about this clone: Its cognate antigen is unknown.

PCR employed 60 Vbeta and 13 Jbeta primers. Assay used: immunoSEQ multiplex PCR; TCRdb lists only in-frame clones, some missing. Of about 77,000 clones detected, about 78% appear once; the ten largest clones hold approximately 1.6%. V lost 6 bases and J 5 bases, leaving 16 bases between the germline ends. The CDR3 is made up of 14 amino acids. In germline, CDR1 is MNHEY, CDR2 SVGAGI. J is TRBJ2-5 and V is TRBV6-5; D gene unclear. Sequencing used PBMCs. This receptor was taken from a man in his forties or fifties in good health and CMV-seronegative. The CDR3 loop reads CASRPSLGRETQYF. As DNA, the CDR3 is TGTGCCAGCAGACCCTCCCTGGGCCGGGAGACCCAGTACTTC.